Sequencing of this TCR beta chain was carried out in a study of tumor and adjacent non-tumor tissue in lung cancer. Broader study findings: Shorter survival was associated with higher TCR diversity in tumors.

RNA was extracted from bulk tissue without any cell sorting. Donors were chemotherapy-naive, newly diagnosed lung cancer surgical patients in China, August–late 2014. The CDR3 totals 14 residues. Germline V lookup: CDR1 SGHAT, CDR2 FQNNGV. In the case of this clonotype: Its antigen remains unknown. A junction boundary mismatches the germline segment, possibly from a read error.

TCRbeta libraries were built with three rounds of nested PCR, modified from ARM-PCR. MiXCR, run by TCRdb on the multiplex PCR reads, gives a single entry per CDR3 protein. The sample records about 85,000 distinct CDR3 sequences, 61% being singletons. This TCR derives from an older man with non-small cell lung cancer. The chain is built from TRBV11-2 and TRBJ2-2; possible D gene TRBD2, 5 bases. Material: lung tumor tissue. The CDR3 nucleotides are TGTGCCAGCAGCTTAGTCTGGGTCACCGGGGATCTGTTTTTT. As protein: CASSLVWVTGDLFF. Filled out from reference TRBV11-2 and TRBJ2-2, the complete variable domain reads EAGVAQSPRYKIIEKRQSVAFWCNPISGHATLYWYQQILGQGPKLLIQFQNNGVVDDSQLPKDRFSAERLKGVDSTLKIQPAKLEDSAVYLCASSLVWVTGDLFFGEGSRLTVL.